This entry lists 29 T cell receptor beta chains sequenced from one sample in a study of shared clonotypes between healthy human individuals. Sequencing was performed with immunoSEQ multiplex PCR; in TCRdb, only in-frame clones are kept and a portion is missing. The sample carries 2,500,000 or so clones, 92% recorded once. Specimen: naive CD4+ T cells from PBMCs. Subset denoted: CD45RA+ positively selected. Source of these receptors: a man aged 18 to 29 in good health. Some clones in this sample may be carry-over from other donors' samples.

This chain uses TRBV4-1 with TRBJ1-1; 8 nucleotides agree with TRBD1. Germline V gene lookup returns CDR1 MGHRA and CDR2 YSYEKL. Trimming removed 0 bases from V and 7 bases from J; junction bases left unmatched: 4. This CDR3 has 14 residues. The CDR3 sequence is CASSQEDRVGEAFF. DNA of the CDR3: TGCGCCAGCAGCCAAGAGGACAGGGTGGGTGAAGCTTTCTTT.

This clone was seen only once. The CDR3 protein is CASSSRVYPGQGRYF. The CDR3, as DNA: TGTGCCAGCAGCTCCCGGGTCTACCCGGGACAGGGCCGTTACTTC. This chain links TRBV5-8 with TRBJ2-7; 9 nucleotides agree with TRBD1. Germline-derived CDR1 and CDR2 are SGHTS and YDEGEE. CDR3 length: 15 amino acids. Germline trimming cut 3 bases from V and 13 bases from J; bases unmatched to any gene: 17.

The chain employs TRBV6-5 and TRBJ1-4; 7 positions match TRBD1. The length of the CDR3 is 16 residues. Germline V CDR1 and CDR2: MNHEY, SVGAGI. Trimming cost V 2 bases and J 3 bases; bases outside gene matches: 6. In DNA form, the CDR3 reads TGTGCCAGCAGTTACCGCGGACAGGTGGCTAATGAAAAACTGTTTTTT. Protein sequence: CASSYRGQVANEKLFF.

V gene TRBV11-3 combines with J gene TRBJ2-5, with D perhaps TRBD1 or TRBD2 (5 bases each). Trimming pared 1 base from V and 2 bases from J, leaving 11 bases between. Germline assignment: CDR1 SGHNT and CDR2 YENEEA. This CDR3 contains 15 residues. The chain's CDR3 is CASSLGSGTQETQYF. The CDR3 nucleotides read TGTGCCAGCAGCTTAGGGTCGGGGACGCAAGAGACCCAGTACTTC.

This rearrangement joins TRBV11-2 to TRBJ2-1; 12 bases align to TRBD2. V was clipped by 3 bases and J by 4 bases; unmatched bases: 4. The germline V gene has CDR1 SGHAT and CDR2 FQNNGV. The CDR3 covers 16 residues. The CDR3 loop reads CASSFATSGGYNEQFF. DNA for the CDR3: TGTGCCAGCAGCTTCGCGACTAGCGGGGGATACAATGAGCAGTTCTTC. The full variable domain, with the rest looked up from reference TRBV11-2 and TRBJ2-1, is EAGVAQSPRYKIIEKRQSVAFWCNPISGHATLYWYQQILGQGPKLLIQFQNNGVVDDSQLPKDRFSAERLKGVDSTLKIQPAKLEDSAVYLCASSFATSGGYNEQFFGPGTRLTVL.

The rearrangement links TRBV19 to TRBJ1-5, with 8 bases identical to TRBD1. This CDR3 is built from 14 residues. The V and J ends lost 5 bases and 6 bases, in that order; junction bases with no gene match: 6. The germline V gene encodes CDR1 LNHDA and CDR2 SQIVND (reference sequence). In DNA form, the CDR3 reads TGTGCCAGTAGTGCCAGGGGGCGCGTTCAGCCCCAGCATTTT. Amino acid sequence: CASSARGRVQPQHF.

This rearrangement joins TRBV5-4 to TRBJ2-7, with TRBD1 as a possible D gene (6 bases). The germline gives CDR1 SGHNT, CDR2 YYREEE (reference sequence). Trimming took 5 bases from V and 6 from J, leaving 12 bases between them. The CDR3 is 12 residues long. This chain's CDR3 is CASRNRDGEQYF. The DNA for the CDR3 is TGTGCCAGCAGGAACAGGGATGGCGAGCAGTACTTC.

This chain connects TRBV30 to TRBJ2-7, with TRBD1 matching 8 bases. This CDR3 has 13 residues. The germline CDR1 and CDR2 sequences are GTSNPN and SVGIG (reference sequence). V lost 1 base, J lost 6 bases, and 5 bases stayed unmatched. CDR3 bases: TGTGCCTGGAGTGACAGGACAGGGTCCGAGCAGTACTTC. This encodes CAWSDRTGSEQYF.

The V and J genes are TRBV28 and TRBJ2-1; D tentatively fits TRBD1 or TRBD2 (5 bases each). The V gene's germline CDR1 is MDHEN and CDR2 SYDVKM. V was trimmed by 2 bases and J by 0 bases, leaving 11 bases between them. CDR3 length equals 16 residues. Written as DNA, the CDR3 is TGTGCCAGCAGTTTACGGGGCGTTAGCTCCTACAATGAGCAGTTCTTC. Residues: CASSLRGVSSYNEQFF.

J is TRBJ1-1 and V is TRBV29-1; no definite D call. This CDR3 has 12 amino acids. Between the trimmed V and J ends, which lost 6 bases and 1 base, there was a span of 9 bases. CDR1 and CDR2 from the germline V gene are SQVTM and ANQGSEA. The CDR3, as DNA: TGCAGCGTCCCAAAGGGGAACACTGAAGCTTTCTTT. This encodes CSVPKGNTEAFF.

For this clone: Other nucleotide sequences from this sample produce the same CDR3. V is TRBV5-1 and J is TRBJ1-6; unclear D gene. Between the trimmed V and J ends, which lost 2 bases and 7 bases, there was a span of 10 bases. CDR1 and CDR2 (germline): SGHRS, YFSETQ. The CDR3 length is 14 residues. CDR3 amino acids: CASSLGTSNSPLHF. The CDR3 DNA follows: TGCGCCAGCAGCTTAGGAACCTCGAATTCACCCCTCCACTTT.

This clone appeared a single time. The chain uses TRBV6-5 and TRBJ1-3; D unresolved. V was trimmed by 6 bases and J by 4 bases, leaving 13 bases between them. The CDR3 runs 14 residues. Germline-derived CDR1 and CDR2 are MNHEY and SVGAGI. As DNA, the CDR3 is TGTGCCAGCAGGGGCTGGAATAGCGGAAACACCATATATTTT. Translation gives CASRGWNSGNTIYF.

As DNA, the CDR3 is TGTGCCAGCAGCTTTGGGGTCCTCTACGAGCAGTACTTC. It is translated as CASSFGVLYEQYF. The chain recombines TRBV5-6 with TRBJ2-7; no clear D gene. The ends were cut back, 2 bases at V and 3 bases at J, with 9 bases in the middle. Germline-derived CDR1 and CDR2 are SGHDT and YYEEEE. The length of the CDR3 is 13 residues.

The chain has TRBV28 and TRBJ2-3; maybe TRBD2 (6 bases). The ends were cut back, 1 base at V and 5 bases at J, with 25 bases in the middle. CDR3 length: 19 residues. The germline V gene encodes CDR1 MDHEN and CDR2 SYDVKM. The CDR3 region is CASSLYSPPTGAVEDTQYF. The CDR3 bases are TGTGCCAGCAGTTTATATTCCCCCCCTACGGGAGCGGTAGAAGATACGCAGTATTTT.

The chain has TRBV25-1 and TRBJ1-5, with 7 bases aligning to TRBD1. The length of the CDR3 is 15 residues. CDR1 and CDR2 (germline): MGHDK, SYGVNS. V lost 6 bases to trimming and J lost 0 bases; unmatched junction nucleotides: 5. The CDR3 DNA reads TGTGCCAGCAGCCCGGGACAGTATAGCAATCAGCCCCAGCATTTT. Its translation: CASSPGQYSNQPQHF. Together with reference TRBV25-1 and TRBJ1-5, the CDR3 gives the full variable domain: EADIYQTPRYLVIGTGKKITLECSQTMGHDKMYWYQQDPGMELHLIHYSYGVNSTEKGDLSSESTVSRIRTEHFPLTLESARPSHTSQYLCASSPGQYSNQPQHFGDGTRLSIL.

The rearrangement joins TRBV9 to TRBJ2-1; TRBD2 is a possible D gene (6 bases). Germline loops: CDR1 SGDLS, CDR2 YYNGEE. The ends were cut back, 2 bases at V and 5 bases at J, with 14 bases in the middle. The CDR3 extends over 15 amino acids. The CDR3 region has the DNA TGTGCCAGCAGCGTTCTGTCGGGAGAGCACAATGAGCAGTTCTTC. This gives the protein CASSVLSGEHNEQFF.

The chain is built from TRBV2 and TRBJ1-5, with a weak D call TRBD1 (6 bases). Germline loops: CDR1 SNHLY, CDR2 FYNNEI. The CDR3 sequence is 14 residues long. Trimming removed 5 bases at V and 5 bases at J, with 13 bases between. The DNA for the CDR3 is TGTGCCAGCAGTCCTACAGGGCTGGATCAGCCCCAGCATTTT. This encodes CASSPTGLDQPQHF.

The rearrangement uses TRBV14 and TRBJ1-1, with 7 bases lining up with TRBD1. V lost 4 bases, J lost 9 bases, and 14 bases stayed unmatched. CDR1 and CDR2 from the germline V gene are SGHDN and FVKESK. The CDR3 runs 15 residues. CDR3 coding DNA: TGTGCCAGCAGCCCTACGCGACAGGGTCGTGGGAAAGCTTTCTTT. Encoded protein: CASSPTRQGRGKAFF.

CDR3 nucleotides: TGCGCCAGCAGCTCTGGGGACACTCTTAACTATGGCTACACCTTC. Amino acids: CASSSGDTLNYGYTF. V and J are TRBV5-1 and TRBJ1-2, with a tentative D call TRBD1 (6 bases). V was clipped by 3 bases and J by 1 base, with 13 bases between them. The CDR3 has 15 residues. Per the germline V gene, CDR1 is SGHRS and CDR2 is YFSETQ.

V usage is TRBV28 and J usage is TRBJ2-3; tentatively, D is TRBD2 (5 bases). Germline assignment: CDR1 MDHEN and CDR2 SYDVKM. The V gene lost 5 bases and the J gene lost 5 bases, with 11 bases spanning the gap. This CDR3 is built from 13 residues. In DNA, the CDR3 is TGTGCCAGCAGTACTGGGGAGAGAGATACGCAGTATTTT. This encodes CASSTGERDTQYF.

The gene calls are TRBV14 and TRBJ2-1; D call uncertain. The CDR3 runs 15 residues. The V gene's germline CDR1 is SGHDN and CDR2 FVKESK. The V end was cut by 0 bases, the J end by 5 bases, with 11 bases between. The CDR3 DNA sequence: TGTGCCAGCAGCCAAGATAAGCGCCGGGACAATGAGCAGTTCTTC. It translates to CASSQDKRRDNEQFF.

This sequence joins TRBV5-1 and TRBJ2-1, with a tentative D call TRBD2 (5 bases). Germline values: CDR1 SGHRS, CDR2 YFSETQ. Trimming took 3 bases from V and 9 from J, leaving 10 bases between them. The CDR3 sequence is 12 residues long. CDR3 nucleotides: TGCGCCAGCAGCTACCCGGGGAGTGAGCAGTTCTTC. Its translation is CASSYPGSEQFF.

The chain links TRBV27 to TRBJ1-5, with D possibly matching TRBD1 (6 bases). The CDR3 has 15 amino acids. Germline values: CDR1 MNHEY, CDR2 SMNVEV (reference sequence). The V end was cut by 5 bases, the J end by 4 bases, with 15 bases between. The CDR3 bases are TGTGCCAGCAGTACCAGACAGGCAGCAAATCAGCCCCAGCATTTT. This encodes CASSTRQAANQPQHF.

This clone was counted once. The CDR3, as DNA: TGTGCCATCAGTGAGAACCTAGCGGGAGTGGAGACCCAGTACTTC. Protein: CAISENLAGVETQYF. The rearrangement links TRBV10-3 to TRBJ2-5; 10 bases match TRBD2. Trimming at V came to 2 bases and at J to 5 bases, leaving 5 bases not matched to a gene. The CDR3 runs to 15 residues. Per germline, CDR1 ENHRY and CDR2 SYGVKD.

This chain joins TRBV12-5 and TRBJ2-5; D possibly corresponds to TRBD1 (6 bases). The CDR3 loop spans 14 amino acids. The germline V and J ends were trimmed by 1 base and 1 base, with 7 bases remaining between them. Per the germline V gene, CDR1 is LGHNT and CDR2 is FRNRAP. CDR3 nucleotide sequence: TGTGCTAGTGGTTTGGGGACAGTCCAAGAGACCCAGTACTTC. It translates to CASGLGTVQETQYF. Combining the CDR3 with reference TRBV12-5 and TRBJ2-5 gives the whole variable domain DARVTQTPRHKVTEMGQEVTMRCQPILGHNTVFWYRQTMMQGLELLAYFRNRAPLDDSGMPKDRFSAEMPDATLATLKIQPSEPRDSAVYFCASGLGTVQETQYFGPGTRLLVL.

J is TRBJ2-7 and V is TRBV7-8, with D tentatively TRBD2 (6 bases). V gave up 2 bases and J gave up 0 bases, with 11 bases separating them. The CDR3 loop spans 15 amino acids. Germline V CDR1 and CDR2: SGHVS, FQNEAQ. This CDR3 is CASSLRASDSYEQYF. Written as DNA, the CDR3 is TGTGCCAGCAGCTTACGGGCTAGCGACTCCTACGAGCAGTACTTC.

The chain has TRBV28 and TRBJ1-6; D gene uncertain. Per germline, CDR1 MDHEN and CDR2 SYDVKM. V shed 6 bases and J shed 9 bases, with 6 bases lying between them. CDR3 length equals 11 residues. CDR3 coding DNA: TGTGCCAGCAGGGGGAGTTCACCCCTCCACTTT. Its translation is CASRGSSPLHF.

The chain carries TRBV6-5 and TRBJ1-6, with D possibly being TRBD1 (5 bases). This CDR3 comprises 13 residues. Trimming pared 5 bases from V and 8 bases from J, leaving 10 bases between. Germline loops: CDR1 MNHEY, CDR2 SVGAGI. CDR3 residues: CASSPLRDSPLHF. The CDR3 coding sequence is TGTGCCAGCAGTCCCCTCAGGGATTCACCCCTCCACTTT.

For this clone: The sample has other DNA sequences that encode this CDR3 too. The genes are TRBV10-3 and TRBJ2-7; D ambiguous. Trimming removed 0 bases at V and 6 bases at J, with 3 bases between. CDR3 length equals 11 residues. In germline, CDR1 is ENHRY, CDR2 SYGVKD. CDR3 loop: CAISESFEQYF. The CDR3, as DNA: TGTGCCATCAGTGAGTCTTTCGAGCAGTACTTC.